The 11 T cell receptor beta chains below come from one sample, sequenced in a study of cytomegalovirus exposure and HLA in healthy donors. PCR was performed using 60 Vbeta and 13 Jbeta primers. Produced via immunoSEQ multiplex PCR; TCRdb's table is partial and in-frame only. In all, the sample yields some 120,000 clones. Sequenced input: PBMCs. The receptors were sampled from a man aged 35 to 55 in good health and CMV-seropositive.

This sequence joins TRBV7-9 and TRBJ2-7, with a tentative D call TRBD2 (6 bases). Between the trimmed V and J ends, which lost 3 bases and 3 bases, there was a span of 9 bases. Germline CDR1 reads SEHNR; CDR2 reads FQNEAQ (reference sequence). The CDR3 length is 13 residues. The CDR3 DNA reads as TGTGCCAGCAGCTTGAGGGGAGGCTACGAGCAGTACTTC. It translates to CASSLRGGYEQYF.

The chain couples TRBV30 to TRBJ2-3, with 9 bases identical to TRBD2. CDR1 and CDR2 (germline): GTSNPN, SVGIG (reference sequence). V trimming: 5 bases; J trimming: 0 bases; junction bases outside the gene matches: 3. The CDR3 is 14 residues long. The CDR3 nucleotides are TGTGCCTGGCTAGCGGGACAAAGCACAGATACGCAGTATTTT. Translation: CAWLAGQSTDTQYF.

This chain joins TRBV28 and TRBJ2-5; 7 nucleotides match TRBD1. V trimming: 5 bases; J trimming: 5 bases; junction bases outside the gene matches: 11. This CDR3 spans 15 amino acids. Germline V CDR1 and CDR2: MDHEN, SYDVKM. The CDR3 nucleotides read TGTGCCAGCAGTCCCGGGACAGCGCCGCTGGAGACCCAGTACTTC. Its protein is CASSPGTAPLETQYF.

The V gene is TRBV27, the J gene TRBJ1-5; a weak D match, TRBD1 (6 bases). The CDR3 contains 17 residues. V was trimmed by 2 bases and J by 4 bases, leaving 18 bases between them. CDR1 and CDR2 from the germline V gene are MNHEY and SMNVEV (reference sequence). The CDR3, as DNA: TGTGCCAGCAGTTTAAAACAGGGCCCCGGTCGGAATCAGCCCCAGCATTTT. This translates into CASSLKQGPGRNQPQHF.

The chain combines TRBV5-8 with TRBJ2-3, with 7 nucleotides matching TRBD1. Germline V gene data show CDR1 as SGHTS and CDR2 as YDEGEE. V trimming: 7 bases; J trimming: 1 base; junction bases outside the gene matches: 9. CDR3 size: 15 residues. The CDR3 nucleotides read TGTGCCAGCGAACAGGGGACGAGCCGCACAGATACGCAGTATTTT. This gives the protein CASEQGTSRTDTQYF. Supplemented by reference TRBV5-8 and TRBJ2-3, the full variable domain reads EAGVTQSPTHLIKTRGQQATLRCSPISGHTSVYWYQQALGLGLQFLLWYDEGEERNRGNFPPRFSGRQFPNYSSELNVNALELEDSALYLCASEQGTSRTDTQYFGPGTRLTVL.

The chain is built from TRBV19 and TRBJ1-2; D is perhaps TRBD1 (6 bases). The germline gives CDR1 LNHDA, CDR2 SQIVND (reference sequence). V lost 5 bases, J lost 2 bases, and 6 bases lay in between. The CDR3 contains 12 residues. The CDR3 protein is CASSGQNYGYTF. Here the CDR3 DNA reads TGTGCCAGTAGTGGACAGAACTATGGCTACACCTTC.

DNA of the CDR3: TGTGCCAGTAGCGCCCTCGACAGGAATCAGCCCCAGCATTTT. Protein sequence: CASSALDRNQPQHF. The V gene is TRBV19, the J gene TRBJ1-5, with D possibly matching TRBD1 (6 bases). The CDR3 has 14 amino acids. CDR1 LNHDA and CDR2 SQIVND come from the germline V gene (reference sequence). The V gene lost 6 bases and the J gene lost 4 bases, with 13 bases spanning the gap.

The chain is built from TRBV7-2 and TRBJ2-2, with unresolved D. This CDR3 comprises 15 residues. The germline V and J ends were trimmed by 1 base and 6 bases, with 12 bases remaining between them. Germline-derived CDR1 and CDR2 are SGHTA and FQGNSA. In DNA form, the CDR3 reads TGTGCCAGCAGCTTAGTAGGCGGCTCTCCCGGGGAGCTGTTTTTT. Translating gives CASSLVGGSPGELFF.

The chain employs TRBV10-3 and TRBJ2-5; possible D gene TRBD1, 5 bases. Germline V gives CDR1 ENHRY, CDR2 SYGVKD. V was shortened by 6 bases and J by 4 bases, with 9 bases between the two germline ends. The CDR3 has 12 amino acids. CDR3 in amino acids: CAIRGLLETQYF. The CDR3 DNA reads TGTGCCATCAGGGGGCTTCTAGAGACCCAGTACTTC.

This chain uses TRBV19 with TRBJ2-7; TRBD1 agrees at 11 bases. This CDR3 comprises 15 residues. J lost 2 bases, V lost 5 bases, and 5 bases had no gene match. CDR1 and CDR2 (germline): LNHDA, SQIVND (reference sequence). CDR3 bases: TGTGCCAGTAGTGTCGGACAGGGGGCACCCTACGAGCAGTACTTC. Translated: CASSVGQGAPYEQYF.

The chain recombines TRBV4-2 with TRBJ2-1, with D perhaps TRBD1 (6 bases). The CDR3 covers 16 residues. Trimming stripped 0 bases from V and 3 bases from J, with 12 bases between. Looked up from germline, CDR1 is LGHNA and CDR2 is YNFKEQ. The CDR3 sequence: CASSQEGGVGYNEQFF. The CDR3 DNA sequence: TGTGCCAGCAGCCAAGAAGGGGGAGTGGGCTACAATGAGCAGTTCTTC.